This T cell receptor beta chain was found in a study of post-analysis software for immune sequencing data. Across the whole study: Relapsing-remitting, secondary progressive and progressive-relapsing courses of multiple sclerosis were included.

V was pared by 4 bases and J by 4 bases, with 11 bases of the junction left unmatched. Germline loops: CDR1 SGHTS, CDR2 YDEGEE. The CDR3 runs 16 residues. General study findings and limits: There were four or five TRBV segments more frequent in patients than controls, and TRBV5-6, TRBV5-1 and TRBV20-1 were among them. F-measure co-clustering was strong for batch-matched samples. Controls' normalized Chao1 diversity significantly exceeded that of multiple sclerosis patients.

Points on this clonotype: As yet, its antigen is unknown.

cDNA libraries of TCR beta carried unique molecular identifiers. Each batch of roughly 0.9 to 10 million T cells produced 450,000 to 500,000 cDNA molecules. TCRdb reprocessed the PCR reads via MiXCR and lists one record per CDR3 protein. Of a few hundred thousand distinct CDR3 sequences listed, 36% are singletons. The chain combines TRBV5-8 with TRBJ2-3, with 8 bases lining up with TRBD2. The clonotype comes from a girl aged 5 to 17 with multiple sclerosis. The sample comprised blood. The CDR3: CASSGAGAQDADTQYF. DNA of the CDR3: TGTGCCAGCAGCGGAGCGGGGGCTCAAGATGCAGATACGCAGTATTTT.